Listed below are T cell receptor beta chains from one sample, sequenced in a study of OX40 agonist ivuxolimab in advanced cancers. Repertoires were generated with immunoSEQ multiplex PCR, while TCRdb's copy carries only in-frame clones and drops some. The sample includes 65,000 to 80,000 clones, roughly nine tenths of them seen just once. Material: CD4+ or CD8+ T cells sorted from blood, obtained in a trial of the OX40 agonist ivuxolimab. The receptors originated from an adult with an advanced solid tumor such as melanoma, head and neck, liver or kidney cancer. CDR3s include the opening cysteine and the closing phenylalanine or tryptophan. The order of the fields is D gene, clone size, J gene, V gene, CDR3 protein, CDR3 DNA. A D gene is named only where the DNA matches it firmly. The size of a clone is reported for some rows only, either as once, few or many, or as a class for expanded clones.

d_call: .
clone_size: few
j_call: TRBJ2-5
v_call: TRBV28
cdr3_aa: CASSSRKTQYF
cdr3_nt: TGTGCCAGCAGTTCCAGAAAGACCCAGTACTTC

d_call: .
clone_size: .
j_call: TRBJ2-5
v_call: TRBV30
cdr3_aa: CAWSVLRFGQETQYF
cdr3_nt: TGTGCCTGGAGTGTACTGAGGTTTGGGCAAGAGACCCAGTACTTC

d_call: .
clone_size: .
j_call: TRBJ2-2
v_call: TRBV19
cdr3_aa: CASSTPGAPNTGELFF
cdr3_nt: TGTGCCAGTAGTACCCCAGGGGCCCCGAACACCGGGGAGCTGTTTTTT

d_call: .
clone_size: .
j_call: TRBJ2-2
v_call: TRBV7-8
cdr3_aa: CASSFPNTGELFF
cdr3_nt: TGTGCCAGCAGCTTCCCTAACACCGGGGAGCTGTTTTTT

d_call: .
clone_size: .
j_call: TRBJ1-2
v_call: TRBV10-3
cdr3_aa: CAISPWEGTYGYTF
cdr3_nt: TGTGCCATCAGTCCCTGGGAGGGAACCTATGGCTACACCTTC

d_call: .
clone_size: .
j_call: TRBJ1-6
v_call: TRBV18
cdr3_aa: CASSPNPSSPLHF
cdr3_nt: TGTGCCAGCTCCCCAAATCCGAGTTCACCCCTCCACTTT

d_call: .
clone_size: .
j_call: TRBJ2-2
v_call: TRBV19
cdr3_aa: CASNPGPNTGELFF
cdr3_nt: TGTGCCAGTAACCCGGGCCCTAACACCGGGGAGCTGTTTTTT

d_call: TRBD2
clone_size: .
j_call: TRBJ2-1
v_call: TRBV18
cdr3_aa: CASSPLAGDGGEQFF
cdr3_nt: TGTGCCAGCTCTCCACTAGCGGGAGACGGCGGTGAGCAGTTCTTC

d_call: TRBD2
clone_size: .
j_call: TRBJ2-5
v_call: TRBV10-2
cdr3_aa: CAGSGGPQETQYF
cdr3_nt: TGCGCCGGTAGCGGGGGCCCGCAAGAGACCCAGTACTTC

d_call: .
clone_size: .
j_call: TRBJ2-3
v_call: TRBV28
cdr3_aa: CASSMGRPRGSSTDTQYF
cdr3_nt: TGTGCCAGCAGTATGGGTCGTCCTCGGGGATCTAGCACAGATACGCAGTATTTT

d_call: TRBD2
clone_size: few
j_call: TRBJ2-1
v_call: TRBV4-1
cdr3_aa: CASSPHHTGGRNNEQFF
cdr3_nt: TGCGCCAGCAGCCCCCACCACACGGGAGGAAGAAATAATGAGCAGTTCTTC

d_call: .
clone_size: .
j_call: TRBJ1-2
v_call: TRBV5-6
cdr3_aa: CASSLRRISNYGYTF
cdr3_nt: TGTGCCAGCAGCTTGCGCCGAATATCTAACTATGGCTACACCTTC

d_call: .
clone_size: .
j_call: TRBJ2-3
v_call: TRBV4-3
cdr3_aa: CASSQHPSGGVIDTQYF
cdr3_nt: TGCGCCAGCAGCCAACACCCCTCAGGGGGGGTGATAGATACGCAGTATTTT

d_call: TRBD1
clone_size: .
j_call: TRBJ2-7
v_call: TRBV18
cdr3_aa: CASSPSGTGMYEQYF
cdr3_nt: TGTGCCAGCTCACCCTCCGGGACAGGGATGTACGAGCAGTACTTC

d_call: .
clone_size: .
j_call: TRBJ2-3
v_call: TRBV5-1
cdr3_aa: CASSRRGTDTQYF
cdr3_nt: TGCGCCAGCAGCCGACGGGGCACAGATACGCAGTATTTT

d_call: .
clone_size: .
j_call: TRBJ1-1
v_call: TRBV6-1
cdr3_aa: CASSFRGGNTEAFF
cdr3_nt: TGTGCCAGCAGTTTCAGGGGAGGGAACACTGAAGCTTTCTTT

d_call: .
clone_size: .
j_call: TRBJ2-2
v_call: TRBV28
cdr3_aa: CAILDSSTRAGELFF
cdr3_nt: TGTGCCATCCTCGACTCCTCGACCCGGGCCGGGGAGCTGTTTTTT

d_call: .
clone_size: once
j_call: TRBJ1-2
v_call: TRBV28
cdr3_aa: CASGTRVKGYTF
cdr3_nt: TGTGCCAGCGGCACCCGGGTAAAAGGCTACACCTTC

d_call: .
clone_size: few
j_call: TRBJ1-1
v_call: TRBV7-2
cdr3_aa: CASSLSGQRTEAFF
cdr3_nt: TGTGCCAGCAGCTTAAGTGGACAACGCACTGAAGCTTTCTTT

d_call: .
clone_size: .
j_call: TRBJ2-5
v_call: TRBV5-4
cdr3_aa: CASSLFGVEETQYF
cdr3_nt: TGTGCCAGCAGCCTATTCGGAGTGGAAGAGACCCAGTACTTC

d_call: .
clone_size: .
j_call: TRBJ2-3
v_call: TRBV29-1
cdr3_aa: CSVLRLDTQYF
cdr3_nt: TGCAGCGTCCTGAGACTGGATACGCAGTATTTT

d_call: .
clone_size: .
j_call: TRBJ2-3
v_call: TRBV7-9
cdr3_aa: CASSPSRVQTTDTQYF
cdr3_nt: TGTGCCAGCAGCCCCTCGCGGGTCCAAACAACAGATACGCAGTATTTT

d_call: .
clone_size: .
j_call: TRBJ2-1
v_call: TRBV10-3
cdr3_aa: CAISGRQQSSYNEQFF
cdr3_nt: TGTGCCATCAGCGGCAGACAGCAAAGCTCCTACAATGAGCAGTTCTTC

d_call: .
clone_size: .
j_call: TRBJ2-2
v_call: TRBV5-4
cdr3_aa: CASSLRVNTGELFF
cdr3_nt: TGTGCCAGCAGCTTAAGGGTGAACACCGGGGAGCTGTTTTTT

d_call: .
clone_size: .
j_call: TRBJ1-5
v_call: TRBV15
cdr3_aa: CATSRVGGGNQPQHF
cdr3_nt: TGTGCCACCAGCAGAGTCGGAGGAGGCAATCAGCCCCAGCATTTT

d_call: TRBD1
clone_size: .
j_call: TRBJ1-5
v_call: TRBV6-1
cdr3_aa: CASSLTGRGFQPQHF
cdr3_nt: TGTGCCAGCAGTCTAACGGGCAGGGGGTTTCAGCCCCAGCATTTT

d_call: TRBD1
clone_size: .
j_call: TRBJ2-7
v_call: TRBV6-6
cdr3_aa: CASSYDYQGAYEQYF
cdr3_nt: TGTGCCAGCAGTTACGATTATCAGGGGGCCTACGAGCAGTACTTC

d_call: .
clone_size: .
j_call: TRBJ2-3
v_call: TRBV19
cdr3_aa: CASSIRDSTDTQYF
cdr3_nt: TGTGCCAGTAGTATCAGGGACAGCACAGATACGCAGTATTTT

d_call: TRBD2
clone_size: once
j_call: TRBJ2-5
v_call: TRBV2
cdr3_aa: CASIPGASGEETQYF
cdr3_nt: TGTGCCAGCATCCCCGGGGCTAGCGGGGAAGAGACCCAGTACTTC

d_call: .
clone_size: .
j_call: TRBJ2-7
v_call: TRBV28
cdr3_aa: CASLRHGYREQYF
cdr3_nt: TGTGCCAGCTTACGACACGGATACCGCGAGCAGTACTTC

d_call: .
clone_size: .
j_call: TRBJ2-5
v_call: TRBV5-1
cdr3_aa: CASSANYQETQYF
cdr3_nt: TGCGCCAGCAGCGCGAACTACCAAGAGACCCAGTACTTC

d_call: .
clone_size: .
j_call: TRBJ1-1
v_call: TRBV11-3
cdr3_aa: CASSLFGTGTNTEAFF
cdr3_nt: TGTGCCAGCAGCTTATTTGGTACAGGGACGAACACTGAAGCTTTCTTT

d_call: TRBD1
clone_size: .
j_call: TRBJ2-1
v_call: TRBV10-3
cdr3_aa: CAIRNRGSYNEQFF
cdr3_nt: TGTGCCATCAGGAACAGGGGTTCCTACAATGAGCAGTTCTTC

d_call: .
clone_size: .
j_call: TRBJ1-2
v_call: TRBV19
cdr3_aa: CATQNPGEEANYGYTF
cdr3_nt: TGTGCCACACAAAACCCCGGCGAGGAAGCTAACTATGGCTACACCTTC

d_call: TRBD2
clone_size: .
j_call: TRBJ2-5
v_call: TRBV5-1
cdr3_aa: CASSRPSGEQETQYF
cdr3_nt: TGCGCCAGCAGCCGGCCTAGCGGGGAACAAGAGACCCAGTACTTC

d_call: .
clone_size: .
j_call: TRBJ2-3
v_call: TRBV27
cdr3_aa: CASSHGTDTQYF
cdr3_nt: TGTGCCAGCAGCCACGGGACAGATACGCAGTATTTT

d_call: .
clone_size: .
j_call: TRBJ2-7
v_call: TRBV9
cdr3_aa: CASSPQDGPYERYF
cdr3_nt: TGTGCCAGCAGCCCACAAGACGGGCCCTACGAGCGGTACTTC

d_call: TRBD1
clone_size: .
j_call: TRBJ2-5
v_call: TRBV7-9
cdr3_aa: CASSPRTGSESETQYF
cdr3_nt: TGTGCCAGCAGCCCTCGGACAGGGTCTGAGTCGGAGACCCAGTACTTC

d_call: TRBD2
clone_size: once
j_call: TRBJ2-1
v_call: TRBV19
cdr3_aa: CASRSGTSGSFPFF
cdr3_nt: TGTGCCAGCAGATCCGGGACTAGCGGGAGTTTTCCGTTCTTC

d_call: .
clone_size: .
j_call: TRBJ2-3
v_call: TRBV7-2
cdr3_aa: CASSLDQGLDTQYF
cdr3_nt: TGTGCCAGCAGCTTAGACCAGGGGTTGGATACGCAGTATTTT

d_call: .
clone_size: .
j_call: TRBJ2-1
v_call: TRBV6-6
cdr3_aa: CASSYTPSSYNEQFF
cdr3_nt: TGTGCCAGCAGTTACACTCCAAGCTCCTACAATGAGCAGTTCTTC

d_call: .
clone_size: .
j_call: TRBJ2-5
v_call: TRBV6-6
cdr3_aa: CASSLLETQYF
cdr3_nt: TGTGCCAGCAGTTTGCTAGAGACCCAGTACTTC

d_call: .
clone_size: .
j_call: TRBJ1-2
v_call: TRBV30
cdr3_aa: CAWSRGSKGYTF
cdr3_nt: TGTGCCTGGAGTCGTGGATCGAAGGGCTACACCTTC

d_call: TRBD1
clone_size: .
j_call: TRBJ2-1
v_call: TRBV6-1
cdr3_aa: CASGRQTGDEQFF
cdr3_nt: TGTGCCAGCGGGCGACAGACAGGGGATGAGCAGTTCTTC

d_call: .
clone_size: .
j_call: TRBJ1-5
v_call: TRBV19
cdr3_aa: CASSSGGYSNQPQHF
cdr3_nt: TGTGCCAGTTCCTCCGGGGGGTATAGCAATCAGCCCCAGCATTTT

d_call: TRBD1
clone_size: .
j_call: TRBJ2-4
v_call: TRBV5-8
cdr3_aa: CASSVNRGRVANIQYF
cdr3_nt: TGTGCCAGCAGCGTAAACAGGGGGCGGGTGGCGAACATTCAGTACTTC

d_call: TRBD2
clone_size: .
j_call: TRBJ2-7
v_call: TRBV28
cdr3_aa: CASRGTSGYEQYF
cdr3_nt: TGTGCCAGCAGAGGGACTAGCGGTTACGAGCAGTACTTC

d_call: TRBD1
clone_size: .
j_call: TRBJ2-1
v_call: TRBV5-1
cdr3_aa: CASSSTGGAGNEQFF
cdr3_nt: TGCGCCAGCAGCTCCACAGGGGGCGCTGGGAATGAGCAGTTCTTC

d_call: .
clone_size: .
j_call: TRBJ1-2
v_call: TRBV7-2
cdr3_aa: CASSPVSGYTF
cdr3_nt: TGTGCCAGCAGCCCGGTTAGTGGCTACACCTTC

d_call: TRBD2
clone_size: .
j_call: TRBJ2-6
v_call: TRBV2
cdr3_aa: CASSGLAGGNSGANVLTF
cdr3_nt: TGTGCCAGCAGTGGTCTAGCGGGGGGAAACTCTGGGGCCAACGTCCTGACTTTC

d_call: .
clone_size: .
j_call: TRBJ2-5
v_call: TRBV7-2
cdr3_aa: CASSKASGQTQYF
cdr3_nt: TGTGCCAGCAGCAAGGCGAGCGGCCAGACCCAGTACTTC

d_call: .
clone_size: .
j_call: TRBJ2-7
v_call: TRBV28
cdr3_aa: CASSSGSSYEQYF
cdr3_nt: TGTGCCAGCAGTTCGGGGAGTTCATACGAGCAGTACTTC

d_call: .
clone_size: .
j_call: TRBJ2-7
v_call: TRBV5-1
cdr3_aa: CASSAGGIGWGSEQYF
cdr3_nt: TGCGCCAGCAGCGCTGGGGGGATAGGCTGGGGCTCCGAGCAGTACTTC

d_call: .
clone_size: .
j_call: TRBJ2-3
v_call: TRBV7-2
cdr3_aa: CASSPEYTDTQYF
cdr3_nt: TGTGCCAGCAGCCCGGAGTACACAGATACGCAGTATTTT

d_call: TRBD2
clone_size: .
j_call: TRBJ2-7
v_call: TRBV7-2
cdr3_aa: CASSLAGTSGYEQYF
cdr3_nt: TGTGCCAGCAGCTTAGCCGGGACTAGCGGCTACGAGCAGTACTTC